The 17 T cell receptor beta chains reported below all come from one sample, sequenced in a study of beta chain features in type 1 diabetes. TCRB transcripts that were expressed got sequenced, as all of the isolated RNA had been reverse transcribed. TCRdb keeps only in-frame clones here, not all; method: immunoSEQ multiplex PCR. The table shows fewer than 350,000 clones, with 20% occurring only once. What was sequenced was naive CD4+ T cells from blood. The receptors shown here come from a woman younger than 30 in good health.

The table lists this clone with a count of one. The chain couples TRBV2 to TRBJ1-4, with D unclear. CDR1 SNHLY and CDR2 FYNNEI come from the germline V gene. The V end lost 8 bases, the J end lost 8 bases, and 18 bases lay between the germline ends. The CDR3 extends over 14 amino acids. The CDR3 loop reads CASGSEGLSEKLFF. The CDR3 DNA reads TGTGCCAGCGGATCGGAGGGCTTGAGCGAAAAACTGTTTTTT.

This clone appeared a few times. This chain joins TRBV7-2 and TRBJ2-3; 10 nucleotides line up with TRBD2. V lost 6 bases, J lost 4 bases, and 4 bases stayed unmatched. The CDR3 is 14 residues long. The germline V gene encodes CDR1 SGHTA and CDR2 FQGNSA. The CDR3 here is CASSPGLAPDTQYF. DNA for the CDR3: TGTGCCAGCAGTCCGGGACTAGCGCCAGATACGCAGTATTTT.

This clone was seen only a few times. The V call is TRBV30, the J call TRBJ2-6; the D gene is possibly TRBD2 (6 bases). Germline V gene lookup returns CDR1 GTSNPN and CDR2 SVGIG (reference sequence). The CDR3 is 17 residues long. Trimming removed 2 bases from V and 2 bases from J, with 16 bases in between. DNA for the CDR3: TGTGCCTGGAGTTTTGTGGGACTTAGGACTGGGGCCAACGTCCTGACTTTC. Amino acids: CAWSFVGLRTGANVLTF.

V usage is TRBV6-6 and J usage is TRBJ1-1, with D unresolved. The V end lost 2 bases, the J end lost 1 base, and 5 bases lay between the germline ends. Germline loops: CDR1 MNHNY, CDR2 SVGAGI (reference sequence). The CDR3 has 13 residues. Here the CDR3 DNA reads TGTGCCAGCAGTTACGGGCCGAACACTGAAGCTTTCTTT. It yields the protein CASSYGPNTEAFF.

The rearrangement links TRBV2 to TRBJ1-1; 7 bases line up with TRBD1. The V segment lost 6 bases and the J segment 1 base; nucleotides outside the gene matches: 5. CDR1 SNHLY and CDR2 FYNNEI come from the germline V gene. This CDR3 spans 14 amino acids. In nucleotides, the CDR3 is TGTGCCAGCAGGGCCGGGACAGAGAACACTGAAGCTTTCTTT. It specifies CASRAGTENTEAFF. The full variable domain, with the rest looked up from reference TRBV2 and TRBJ1-1, is EPEVTQTPSHQVTQMGQEVILRCVPISNHLYFYWYRQILGQKVEFLVSFYNNEISEKSEIFDDQFSVERPDGSNFTLKIRSTKLEDSAMYFCASRAGTENTEAFFGQGTRLTVV.

The V call is TRBV30, the J call TRBJ1-1; a possible D gene is TRBD1 (6 bases). This CDR3 is built from 12 residues. The V end lost 2 bases, the J end lost 10 bases, and 14 bases lay between the germline ends. CDR1 and CDR2 (germline): GTSNPN, SVGIG (reference sequence). The CDR3 sequence is CAWSLGHLRAFF. The CDR3 coding sequence is TGTGCCTGGAGTCTGGGACATCTCCGAGCTTTCTTT. The whole variable domain, remainder taken from reference TRBV30 and TRBJ1-1, is SQTIHQWPATLVQPVGSPLSLECTVEGTSNPNLYWYRQAAGRGLQLLFYSVGIGQISSEVPQNLSASRPQDRQFILSSKKLLLSDSGFYLCAWSLGHLRAFFGQGTRLTVV.

About this clone: This sample also contains other DNA sequences that code for the same CDR3. Written as DNA, the CDR3 is TGTGCCAGCAGCGAGACTAGCGGGGGCGCAGATACGCAGTATTTT. Its protein product is CASSETSGGADTQYF. The rearrangement uses TRBV9 and TRBJ2-3; TRBD2 matches 12 bases. CDR1 SGDLS and CDR2 YYNGEE come from the germline V gene. CDR3 length: 15 residues. The V gene end was trimmed by 3 bases and the J gene end by 4 bases; junction bases not matched to a gene: 3. Variable domain in full (rest from reference TRBV9 and TRBJ2-3): DSGVTQTPKHLITATGQRVTLRCSPRSGDLSVYWYQQSLDQGLQFLIQYYNGEERAKGNILERFSAQQFPDLHSELNLSSLELGDSALYFCASSETSGGADTQYFGPGTRLTVL.

V usage is TRBV4-1 and J usage is TRBJ2-5, with 8 bases that match TRBD1. Losses at the gene ends were 5 bases for V and 1 base for J; bases not matched to a gene: 3. The V gene's germline CDR1 is MGHRA and CDR2 YSYEKL. This CDR3 has 14 amino acids. This CDR3 is CASSSGQGQETQYF. CDR3 bases: TGCGCCAGCAGCTCCGGACAGGGCCAAGAGACCCAGTACTTC.

For the CDR3, the DNA is TGTGCCAGCAGCGGGGGTCCCCAACGTTCCTACGAGCAGTACTTC. This sequence encodes CASSGGPQRSYEQYF. The chain is built from TRBV6-6 and TRBJ2-7; D may be TRBD2 (6 bases). Germline V gene sequence: CDR1 MNHNY, CDR2 SVGAGI (reference sequence). The CDR3 contains 15 residues. The V end was cut by 6 bases, the J end by 1 base, with 16 bases between.

This clone was recorded a few times. This chain connects TRBV30 to TRBJ2-1, with TRBD2 matching 11 bases. Germline values: CDR1 GTSNPN, CDR2 SVGIG (reference sequence). Germline trimming cut 7 bases from V and 7 bases from J; bases unmatched to any gene: 9. The CDR3 runs to 14 residues. The CDR3 sequence: CASMTSSGGNEQFF. Here the CDR3 DNA reads TGTGCCTCGATGACGTCTAGCGGGGGGAATGAGCAGTTCTTC.

In this sample, this clone turned up a few times. The V and J genes are TRBV5-4 and TRBJ1-1, with a possible D match to TRBD1 (5 bases). Trimming pared 0 bases from V and 4 bases from J, leaving 10 bases between. The CDR3 has 14 amino acids. Germline V CDR1 and CDR2: SGHNT, YYREEE (reference sequence). The CDR3 loop is CASSLETGGTEAFF. The CDR3 nucleotides are TGTGCCAGCAGCTTGGAGACGGGGGGCACTGAAGCTTTCTTT. Full variable domain (missing parts from reference TRBV5-4 and TRBJ1-1): ETGVTQSPTHLIKTRGQQVTLRCSSQSGHNTVSWYQQALGQGPQFIFQYYREEENGRGNFPPRFSGLQFPNYSSELNVNALELDDSALYLCASSLETGGTEAFFGQGTRLTVV.

This clone was counted only a few times. In DNA form, the CDR3 reads TGTGCCAGTAGTCCCCGACAGGGAAGTTGGCCCCAGCATTTT. This sequence encodes CASSPRQGSWPQHF. The rearrangement joins TRBV19 to TRBJ1-5; 7 bases map to TRBD1. This CDR3 contains 14 residues. Germline trimming cut 5 bases from V and 9 bases from J; bases unmatched to any gene: 10. Germline CDR1 LNHDA, CDR2 SQIVND (reference sequence).

This clone was observed a handful of times. This rearrangement joins TRBV7-2 to TRBJ2-3; weak D call: TRBD2 (5 bases). The CDR3 is made up of 12 amino acids. CDR1 SGHTA and CDR2 FQGNSA come from the germline V gene. The V end was cut by 6 bases, the J end by 6 bases, with 10 bases between. The CDR3 region is CASRLVSDTQYF. As DNA, the CDR3 is TGTGCCAGCAGACTAGTCTCCGATACGCAGTATTTT.

The table lists this clone with a few counts. The genes are TRBV2 and TRBJ1-2; tentatively, D is TRBD1 (5 bases). CDR1 is SNHLY, CDR2 FYNNEI, per germline. V was trimmed by 1 base and J by 8 bases, leaving 14 bases between them. The CDR3 is 14 amino acids. The CDR3 is CASSEGIGVVGYTF. Here the CDR3 DNA reads TGTGCCAGCAGTGAAGGGATAGGGGTAGTCGGCTACACCTTC.

The J gene is TRBJ2-1, the V gene TRBV5-1, with 8 nucleotides matching TRBD2. Per the germline V gene, CDR1 is SGHRS and CDR2 is YFSETQ. This CDR3 has 17 amino acids. J lost 6 bases, V lost 2 bases, and 13 bases had no gene match. CDR3 coding DNA: TGCGCCAGCAGCTTAAACCCGGGGGGGGTAAACGGCAATGAGCAGTTCTTC. Encoded protein: CASSLNPGGVNGNEQFF.

To note about this clone: Other DNA sequences in the same sample also yield this CDR3. The V call is TRBV5-1, the J call TRBJ2-5, with 10 bases fitting TRBD2. J gave up 3 bases and V 3 bases, and 2 bases lay outside the gene matches. The germline CDR1 and CDR2 sequences are SGHRS and YFSETQ. This CDR3 region has 14 residues. The CDR3 sequence is CASSSTSGEETQYF. Here the CDR3 DNA reads TGCGCCAGCAGCTCAACTAGCGGGGAAGAGACCCAGTACTTC.

This clone occurred a few times. V and J are TRBV7-6 and TRBJ2-5, with D possibly matching TRBD1 (5 bases). Germline V gene data show CDR1 as SGHVS and CDR2 as FNYEAQ. The CDR3 runs 15 residues. V lost 3 bases and J 5 bases, leaving 16 bases between the germline ends. The CDR3 DNA is TGTGCCAGCAGCTTTCAGAGACAGTCTACCGAGACCCAGTACTTC. Translation: CASSFQRQSTETQYF.